This section outlines one T cell receptor beta chain sequence together with its context. What it recognizes is unknown. The sample belongs to a study of cytomegalovirus exposure and HLA in healthy donors. Notes on the study in general: Looking again later, the authors saw that most CMV-associated TCR beta chains seemed HLA-restricted. Previously analyzed data showed that most TCR beta V segments were productive at a frequency of about 87% or about 30%.

Nominally healthy donors were sampled, though unrecorded immune exposures were likely. Germline V gene lookup returns CDR1 KGHSH and CDR2 LQKENI. J gave up 3 bases and V 3 bases, and 0 bases lay outside the gene matches. This CDR3 contains 13 residues. Use of 60 Vbeta and 13 Jbeta primers characterized the PCR. Sequenced by immunoSEQ multiplex PCR; TCRdb stores in-frame clones only, minus some. This sample yields 150,000 to 200,000 clones, of which around 84% are seen a single time; 1.5% to 2% belongs to the top ten. The clonotype was recovered from a young woman in good health and CMV-seronegative. The chain employs TRBV18 and TRBJ2-5, with 8 bases fitting TRBD1. Sequenced material: PBMCs. The CDR3 sequence: CASSPTGEETQYF. The CDR3 coding sequence is TGTGCCAGCTCACCGACAGGGGAAGAGACCCAGTACTTC.